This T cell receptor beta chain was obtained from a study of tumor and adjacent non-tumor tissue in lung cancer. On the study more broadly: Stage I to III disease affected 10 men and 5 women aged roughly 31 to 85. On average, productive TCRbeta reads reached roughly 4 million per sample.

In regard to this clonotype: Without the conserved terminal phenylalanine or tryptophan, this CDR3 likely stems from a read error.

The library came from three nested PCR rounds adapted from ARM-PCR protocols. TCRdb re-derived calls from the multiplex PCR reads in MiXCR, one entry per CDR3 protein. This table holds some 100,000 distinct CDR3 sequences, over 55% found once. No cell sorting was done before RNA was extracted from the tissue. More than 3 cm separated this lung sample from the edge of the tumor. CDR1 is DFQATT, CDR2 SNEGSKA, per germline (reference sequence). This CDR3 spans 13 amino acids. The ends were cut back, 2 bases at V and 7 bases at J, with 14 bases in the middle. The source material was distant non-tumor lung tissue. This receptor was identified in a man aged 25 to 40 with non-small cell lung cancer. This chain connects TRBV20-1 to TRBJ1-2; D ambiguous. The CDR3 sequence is CSARPERAAGYTI. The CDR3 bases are TGCAGTGCTAGACCGGAGAGGGCCGCTGGCTACACCATC.